Sequencing of this T cell receptor beta chain was carried out in a study of blood T cell repertoires in COVID-19. Study as a whole: Samples of COVID-19 (acute and convalescent) were obtained from the United States, Italy and Spain. The analysed material was cDNA or gDNA that came from T cells, B-cell-depleted T cells, or PBMCs.

Original data processing: Using reference gene primer amplification, nucleated cell counts were estimated. Libraries were prepared by immunoSEQ multiplex PCR; TCRdb keeps only in-frame clonotypes and omits some of them. The D gene and trimming were derived from the DNA, and the V and J assignments and clone size from that table. The sample yields about 230,000 clones, around 78% seen once. Looked up from germline, CDR1 is LGHDT and CDR2 is YNNKEL (reference sequence). Losses at the gene ends were 1 base for V and 5 bases for J; bases not matched to a gene: 10. There are 16 residues in the CDR3. Sequences were obtained from peripheral blood. The chain links TRBV3-1 (or the pseudogene TRBV3-2) to TRBJ2-7; 8 bases match TRBD2. This clonotype was sampled from a woman in her seventies with active or convalescent COVID-19. This chain's CDR3 is CASSQGFGGRSHEQYF. The CDR3 coding sequence is TGTGCCAGCAGCCAAGGTTTTGGCGGGAGGTCCCACGAGCAGTACTTC.